Listed below are T cell receptor beta chains from one sample, sequenced in a study of long-term antiretroviral therapy in people with HIV. Profiling relied on immunoSEQ multiplex PCR, and the TCRdb table lists in-frame clones only, not all of them. Of 48,000 or so clones listed, approximately 79% are singletons. The input for sequencing was unsorted PBMCs, taken 0.8 years after starting antiretroviral therapy. The receptors originated from a woman aged 18-29 years with HIV. Both conserved end residues are part of each CDR3.

TRBJ2-3	TRBV19	CASRTGLAGTDTQYF
TRBJ2-1	TRBV11-3	CASSLETGTNNEQFF
TRBJ1-1	TRBV19	CASSIGQVWTEAFF
TRBJ1-5	TRBV7-2	CASSKSGGEGNQPQHF
TRBJ1-2	TRBV28	CASSQIPQGGYGYTF
TRBJ2-4	TRBV5-6	CASSLWLAGLAKNIQYF
TRBJ2-1	TRBV27	CASSFSTYNEQFF
TRBJ2-1	TRBV27	CASSPGNEQFF
TRBJ1-5	TRBV4-3	CASSQDGRVNQPQHF
TRBJ2-5	TRBV27	CASSLTPRSWTQYF
TRBJ2-6	TRBV11-3	CASSGRTGSGANVLTF
TRBJ1-1	TRBV7-2	CASSPHQGEAFF
TRBJ2-3	TRBV7-2	CASSSSESEVDTQYF
TRBJ1-2	TRBV5-4	CASSGRTAIYGYTF
TRBJ1-5	TRBV7-8	CASKLEGRSSNQPQHF
TRBJ2-7	TRBV11-3	CASSLAGGQIYEQYF
TRBJ2-1	TRBV28	CASTGAGDHNEQFF
TRBJ1-2	TRBV7-9	CASSFSSQRIYGYTF
TRBJ1-2	TRBV6-1	CASSEPTGTGSYGYTF
TRBJ2-7	TRBV7-2	CASSRRGGTYEQYF
TRBJ1-2	TRBV7-9	CASSWGGGGTNYGYTF
TRBJ1-4	TRBV5-1	CASSFVSADDEKLFF
TRBJ2-7	TRBV19	CASSITLGMSSYEQYF
TRBJ1-4	TRBV10-3	CAISDSRDSNNEKLFF
TRBJ2-7	TRBV29-1	CSVETKGGSQYEQYF
TRBJ1-5	TRBV6-5	CASSYNQVQPQHF
TRBJ1-1	TRBV11-2	CASSSVQGPTEAFF
TRBJ2-4	TRBV15	CATSRDMGSSLAKNIQYF
TRBJ2-1	TRBV6-4	CASSDSIESSYNEQFF
TRBJ1-2	TRBV18	CASSPGEGYGYTF
TRBJ1-5	TRBV9	CASSPGGNQPQHF
TRBJ2-6	TRBV13	CASGVNQPGQPRAGANVLTF
TRBJ2-1	TRBV7-9	CASREPAGAGYNEQFF
TRBJ2-5	TRBV28	CASSTDRGQETQYF
TRBJ1-1	TRBV27	CASSFQGQEAFF